This T cell receptor (beta chain) was obtained from a study of T-cell reconstitution after alpha-beta-depleted transplantation in children. This clonotype has at least ten counts. No antigen is known for it. Unique molecular identifiers were incorporated into the prepared TCRbeta library. TCRdb re-analysed the PCR reads in MiXCR, keeping a single row per CDR3 protein. The table includes hundreds of thousands of distinct CDR3 sequences, over 10% detected once. Whole-study findings and limits: The study traced high day-60 TCRbeta diversity in some patients to surviving recipient T cells and thymic progenitors. The study reportedly traced alpha-beta T cells about two months after transplant to several hundred expanded graft clones. A year post-transplant, T-cell counts and diversity derived mostly from newly produced T cells.

The trim removed 7 bases at V and 3 bases at J, leaving 14 bases unmatched. The CDR3 has 16 amino acids. The source material was PBMCs, sampled before TCRalphabeta/CD19-depleted stem cell transplant. This chain joins TRBV12-3 or TRBV12-4 and TRBJ1-1, with 7 bases aligning to TRBD1. The clonotype was recovered from a girl between 2 and 10 years old with congenital amegakaryocytic thrombocytopenia, due to receive a stem cell transplant. The CDR3 spells CASTPGDSGRDTEAFF. Written as DNA, the CDR3 is TGTGCCAGCACCCCGGGGGACAGTGGGAGGGACACTGAAGCTTTCTTT.